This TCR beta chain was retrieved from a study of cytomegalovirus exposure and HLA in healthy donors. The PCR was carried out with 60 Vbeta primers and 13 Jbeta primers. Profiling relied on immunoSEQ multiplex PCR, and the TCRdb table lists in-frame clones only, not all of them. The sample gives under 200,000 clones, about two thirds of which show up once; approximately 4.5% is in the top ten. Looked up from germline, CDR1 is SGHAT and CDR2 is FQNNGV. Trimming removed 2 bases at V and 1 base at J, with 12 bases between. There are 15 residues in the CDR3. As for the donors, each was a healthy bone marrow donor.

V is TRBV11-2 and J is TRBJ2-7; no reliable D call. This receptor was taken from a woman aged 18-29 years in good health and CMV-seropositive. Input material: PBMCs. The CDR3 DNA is TGTGCCAGCAGCTTAATGGTGACATCTTCCTACGAGCAGTACTTC. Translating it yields CASSLMVTSSYEQYF.